The 12 T cell receptor beta chains in this list originate from one sample, sequenced in a study of shared clonotypes between healthy human individuals. Measured with immunoSEQ multiplex PCR; TCRdb has only the in-frame clones, and not every one. The repertoire holds approximately 1,500,000 clones, with 95% to 99% as singletons. Sample: naive CD4+ T cells sorted from blood. Subset specified: CD45RA+ positively selected. These TCRs come from a man aged 25-40 years in good health.

The rearrangement links TRBV18 to TRBJ2-1, with 15 nucleotides matching TRBD2. Unmatched junction bases numbered 13, after V lost 3 bases and J lost 10 bases. Germline V CDR1 and CDR2: KGHSH, LQKENI. The CDR3 is made up of 18 amino acids. Here the CDR3 DNA reads TGTGCCAGCTCACCCAGACGATCCGGACTAGCGGGAGGGGAAGAGCAGTTCTTC. Protein: CASSPRRSGLAGGEEQFF. Based on the CDR3 plus reference TRBV18 and TRBJ2-1, the full variable domain is NAGVMQNPRHLVRRRGQEARLRCSPMKGHSHVYWYRQLPEEGLKFMVYLQKENIIDESGMPKERFSAEFPKEGPSILRIQQVVRGDSAAYFCASSPRRSGLAGGEEQFFGPGTRLTVL.

This clone was seen only once. This rearrangement joins TRBV28 to TRBJ2-5; maybe TRBD2 (6 bases). Trimming pared 5 bases from V and 5 bases from J, leaving 15 bases between. Germline CDR1 is MDHEN and CDR2 is SYDVKM. This CDR3 is 14 amino acids long. In nucleotides, the CDR3 is TGTGCCAGCAGTACCCCCGGGGGTGTGGAGACCCAGTACTTC. Protein product: CASSTPGGVETQYF.

On this clone: Additional DNA sequences in this sample encode the identical CDR3. The chain couples TRBV5-1 to TRBJ1-2; D not resolved. This CDR3 is 14 amino acids long. The germline V gene has CDR1 SGHRS and CDR2 YFSETQ. Trimming cost V 4 bases and J 0 bases, with 10 bases left between them. This CDR3 reads CASSPTGTNYGYTF. For the CDR3, the DNA is TGCGCCAGCAGCCCGACGGGTACTAACTATGGCTACACCTTC.

Concerning this clone: Other DNA sequences in this sample translate to the same CDR3. The rearrangement links TRBV28 to TRBJ2-3; D remains unclear. The CDR3 runs to 12 residues. Deletions cut 2 bases from V and 4 bases from J, with 4 bases between. CDR1 MDHEN and CDR2 SYDVKM come from the germline V gene. CDR3 DNA: TGTGCCAGCAGTTTACGGGCAGATACGCAGTATTTT. It codes for CASSLRADTQYF.

This sequence joins TRBV28 and TRBJ2-7; TRBD1 matches 7 bases. Per germline, CDR1 MDHEN and CDR2 SYDVKM. Trimming took 7 bases from V and 5 from J; bases not matched to a gene: 14. CDR3 length: 15 amino acids. The CDR3 DNA follows: TGTGCCAGCATCCCACCCGACAGGGCGCCCAACGAGCAGTACTTC. As protein: CASIPPDRAPNEQYF.

The chain recombines TRBV5-1 with TRBJ2-7; 10 bases fit TRBD2. The germline CDR1 and CDR2 sequences are SGHRS and YFSETQ. The V and J ends lost 0 bases and 3 bases, in that order; junction bases with no gene match: 9. The CDR3 consists of 17 residues. The CDR3 bases are TGCGCCAGCAGCTTGGCCATGCAACTAGCGGGACTCTACGAGCAGTACTTC. Its protein is CASSLAMQLAGLYEQYF. Full variable domain (missing parts from reference TRBV5-1 and TRBJ2-7): KAGVTQTPRYLIKTRGQQVTLSCSPISGHRSVSWYQQTPGQGLQFLFEYFSETQRNKGNFPGRFSGRQFSNSRSEMNVSTLELGDSALYLCASSLAMQLAGLYEQYFGPGTRLTVT.

The chain couples TRBV5-1 to TRBJ2-1; possibly TRBD1 or TRBD2 for D (5 bases each). CDR3 length equals 16 residues. Trimming removed 6 bases at V and 2 bases at J, with 18 bases between. The V gene's germline CDR1 is SGHRS and CDR2 YFSETQ. CDR3 nucleotides: TGCGCCAGCACCCTGCGGGTGGGGCAACCCTACAATGAGCAGTTCTTC. Translated: CASTLRVGQPYNEQFF.

J is TRBJ1-5 and V is TRBV28; D gene unclear. Germline V gene data show CDR1 as MDHEN and CDR2 as SYDVKM. CDR3 length: 14 amino acids. Trimming took off 6 bases at V and 0 bases at J, with 9 bases between the two ends. The CDR3 sequence: CASSAPSSNQPQHF. Written as DNA, the CDR3 is TGTGCCAGCAGCGCTCCAAGTAGCAATCAGCCCCAGCATTTT.

The chain has TRBV29-1 and TRBJ2-1; perhaps TRBD2 as D (6 bases). V was clipped by 1 base and J by 5 bases, with 15 bases between them. CDR3 length: 15 amino acids. The germline CDR1 and CDR2 sequences are SQVTM and ANQGSEA. CDR3 in DNA: TGCAGCGTTGAAGGGGGCAGGAGGGCTAACAATGAGCAGTTCTTC. Amino acid sequence: CSVEGGRRANNEQFF.

This clone showed up just once. J is TRBJ2-7 and V is TRBV18; D unclear. CDR1 is KGHSH and CDR2 is LQKENI in the germline V gene. The CDR3 sequence is 15 residues long. The V end lost 3 bases, the J end lost 3 bases, and 15 bases lay between the germline ends. CDR3 in amino acids: CASSPLDRAYYEQYF. In nucleotides, the CDR3 is TGTGCCAGCTCACCCCTGGACCGCGCTTACTACGAGCAGTACTTC. Full variable domain (rest looked up from reference TRBV18 and TRBJ2-7): NAGVMQNPRHLVRRRGQEARLRCSPMKGHSHVYWYRQLPEEGLKFMVYLQKENIIDESGMPKERFSAEFPKEGPSILRIQQVVRGDSAAYFCASSPLDRAYYEQYFGPGTRLTVT.

The rearrangement links TRBV29-1 to TRBJ2-5; 8 nucleotides match TRBD1. The CDR3 is 13 amino acids. Trimming took 7 bases from V and 4 from J; bases not matched to a gene: 8. Germline V gives CDR1 SQVTM, CDR2 ANQGSEA. The DNA of the CDR3 is TGCAGCGGCGTAGGACAGGGCGGAGAGACCCAGTACTTC. Amino acid sequence: CSGVGQGGETQYF.

The chain combines TRBV11-3 with TRBJ2-1; 13 nucleotides line up with TRBD2. The trim removed 5 bases at V and 10 bases at J, leaving 11 bases unmatched. The CDR3 sequence is 16 residues long. Germline loops: CDR1 SGHNT, CDR2 YENEEA. The CDR3 DNA reads TGTGCCAGCAGCCCTCGGACTAGCGGGGGTGCGGGGGAGCAGTTCTTC. This gives the protein CASSPRTSGGAGEQFF.